What follows are 16 T cell receptor beta chains derived from one specimen sequenced in a study of cytomegalovirus exposure and HLA in healthy donors. Use of 60 Vbeta and 13 Jbeta primers characterized the PCR. The data were produced by immunoSEQ multiplex PCR, yet TCRdb's version contains in-frame clones alone and is incomplete. The sample lists fewer than 250,000 clones, around 81% seen once, with 10% in the top ten. The sample was PBMCs. All receptors come from a woman aged 45-60 years in good health and CMV-seropositive.

The rearrangement joins TRBV7-2 to TRBJ2-5; perhaps TRBD1 as D (6 bases). Germline assignment: CDR1 SGHTA and CDR2 FQGNSA. The CDR3 spans 15 residues. The V gene lost 5 bases and the J gene lost 5 bases, with 18 bases spanning the gap. The CDR3 reads CASSAAWAQGETQYF. CDR3 bases: TGTGCCAGCAGCGCAGCCTGGGCCCAGGGGGAGACCCAGTACTTC. The full variable domain, its missing parts supplied by reference TRBV7-2 and TRBJ2-5, is GAGVSQSPSNKVTEKGKDVELRCDPISGHTALYWYRQSLGQGLEFLIYFQGNSAPDKSGLPSDRFSAERTGGSVSTLTIQRTQQEDSAVYLCASSAAWAQGETQYFGPGTRLLVL.

V usage is TRBV10-1 and J usage is TRBJ2-5, with a possible D match to TRBD2 (6 bases). The V gene's germline CDR1 is WNHNN and CDR2 SYGVQD (reference sequence). V dropped 3 bases and J dropped 2 bases, with 10 bases sitting between them. The CDR3 runs to 14 residues. The CDR3 DNA reads as TGCGCCAGCAGTGATACGGAGGGGCAAGAGACCCAGTACTTC. Its translation is CASSDTEGQETQYF.

This clone was observed a handful of times. This rearrangement joins TRBV6-1 to TRBJ1-5, with TRBD1 matching over 7 bases. This CDR3 spans 14 amino acids. The trim removed 6 bases at V and 1 base at J, leaving 3 bases unmatched. From germline, CDR1 is MNHNS and CDR2 SASEGT. The CDR3 reads CASRYRGSNQPQHF. The CDR3 region has the DNA TGTGCCAGCAGATACAGGGGAAGCAATCAGCCCCAGCATTTT.

J is TRBJ1-2 and V is TRBV7-9; a weak D match, TRBD1 (6 bases). Looked up from germline, CDR1 is SEHNR and CDR2 is FQNEAQ (reference sequence). Trimming cost V 3 bases and J 5 bases, with 16 bases left between them. This CDR3 is built from 15 residues. Written as DNA, the CDR3 is TGTGCCAGCAGCTTTTTGGGGGGGGCGGAGTATGGCTACACCTTC. It translates to CASSFLGGAEYGYTF.

The chain carries TRBV19 and TRBJ1-2; a possible D gene is TRBD1 (6 bases). V was cut by 5 bases and J by 5 bases, with 9 bases left in between. This CDR3 comprises 12 residues. Per germline, CDR1 LNHDA and CDR2 SQIVND (reference sequence). The CDR3 DNA reads as TGTGCCAGTAGTCAGGGGCGATATGGCTACACCTTC. Translation gives CASSQGRYGYTF.

Concerning this clone itself: One end of the junction fails to match germline, which may point to a read error. CDR3 DNA sequence: TGTGCCAGCAGCCCACAGGGATATAACAGTGAAGCTTTCTTT. It specifies CASSPQGYNSEAFF. The rearrangement joins TRBV7-3 to TRBJ1-1; TRBD1 is a possible D gene (6 bases). The CDR3 sequence is 14 residues long. CDR1 and CDR2 from the germline V gene are SGHTA and FQGTGA.

The table lists this clone with a few counts. The CDR3 loop reads CATSLGQDGYTF. DNA for the CDR3: TGTGCCACCTCCCTTGGACAGGATGGCTACACCTTC. This chain joins TRBV10-3 and TRBJ1-2; 7 bases map to TRBD1. The CDR3 is 12 amino acids. After removal of 10 bases from V and 6 bases from J, the junction contained 8 bases not matched to a gene. CDR1 is ENHRY, CDR2 SYGVKD, per germline.

As concerns this clone: The sample has other DNA sequences that encode this CDR3 too. The rearrangement links TRBV5-6 to TRBJ1-2; 12 nucleotides agree with TRBD1. V lost 3 bases, J lost 4 bases, and 10 bases stayed unmatched. Germline values: CDR1 SGHDT, CDR2 YYEEEE. This CDR3 has 17 residues. CDR3 amino acids: CASSSSGQGAVVYGYTF. The CDR3 coding sequence is TGTGCCAGCAGCTCATCGGGACAGGGGGCAGTAGTCTATGGCTACACCTTC.

The chain recombines TRBV6-1 with TRBJ1-4; a possible D gene is TRBD1 (5 bases). Germline CDR1 and CDR2: MNHNS and SASEGT. Deletions cut 8 bases from V and 5 bases from J, with 12 bases between. The CDR3 totals 13 residues. CDR3 in DNA: TGTGCCAGCGGCAGGGATCTGAATGAAAAACTGTTTTTT. It specifies CASGRDLNEKLFF.

The table lists this clone with a count of one. The genes are TRBV19 and TRBJ2-7, with D tentatively TRBD1 (5 bases). The CDR3 runs 15 residues. Per the germline V gene, CDR1 is LNHDA and CDR2 is SQIVND (reference sequence). Deletions cut 6 bases from V and 0 bases from J, with 15 bases between. CDR3 residues: CASSGASGISYEQYF. The CDR3 region has the DNA TGTGCCAGTAGCGGTGCCTCAGGGATCTCCTACGAGCAGTACTTC.

This clone was counted between two and nine times. The V call is TRBV5-6, the J call TRBJ1-4, with 7 bases matching TRBD1. Germline lookup yields CDR1 SGHDT and CDR2 YYEEEE. J gave up 7 bases and V 4 bases, and 10 bases lay outside the gene matches. CDR3 length: 15 residues. This CDR3 reads CASSPRQGRSEKLFF. The CDR3 nucleotides are TGTGCCAGCAGCCCCCGACAGGGACGTTCTGAAAAACTGTTTTTT.

The chain recombines TRBV19 with TRBJ2-3; TRBD2 matches at 8 bases. V shed 4 bases and J 0 bases; nucleotides not matched to a gene: 3. The CDR3 has 15 amino acids. From germline, CDR1 is LNHDA and CDR2 SQIVND (reference sequence). This CDR3 is CASSTQRGSTDTQYF. The CDR3 DNA reads as TGTGCCAGTAGTACCCAGCGGGGGAGCACAGATACGCAGTATTTT.

The chain uses TRBV6-4 and TRBJ1-2, with 7 bases lining up with TRBD1. The CDR3 contains 16 residues. Per germline, CDR1 MRHNA and CDR2 SNTAGT. Trimming at V came to 5 bases and at J to 1 base, leaving 10 bases not matched to a gene. For the CDR3, the DNA is TGTGCCAGCAGTCCCGACAGGGTCCCCGATAACTATGGCTACACCTTC. It yields the protein CASSPDRVPDNYGYTF.

The V and J genes are TRBV19 and TRBJ2-7; 12 bases are a match to TRBD2. J lost 6 bases, V lost 1 base, and 4 bases had no gene match. Germline CDR1 is LNHDA and CDR2 is SQIVND (reference sequence). The CDR3 extends over 15 amino acids. CDR3 sequence reads: CASSIGLAGDGEQYF. The CDR3 nucleotides are TGTGCCAGTAGTATAGGACTAGCGGGGGACGGCGAGCAGTACTTC. Using reference TRBV19 and TRBJ2-7 for the parts outside the CDR3, the full variable domain is DGGITQSPKYLFRKEGQNVTLSCEQNLNHDAMYWYRQDPGQGLRLIYYSQIVNDFQKGDIAEGYSVSREKKESFPLTVTSAQKNPTAFYLCASSIGLAGDGEQYFGPGTRLTVT.

This chain uses TRBV28 with TRBJ2-3, with unresolved D. With 1 base removed from V and 0 bases from J, the gap between germline ends came to 5 bases. The CDR3 is 14 residues long. Germline-derived CDR1 and CDR2 are MDHEN and SYDVKM. CDR3: CASSLSGSTDTQYF. CDR3 nucleotides: TGTGCCAGCAGTTTATCTGGCAGCACAGATACGCAGTATTTT. Variable domain in full (rest from reference TRBV28 and TRBJ2-3): DVKVTQSSRYLVKRTGEKVFLECVQDMDHENMFWYRQDPGLGLRLIYFSYDVKMKEKGDIPEGYSVSREKKERFSLILESASTNQTSMYLCASSLSGSTDTQYFGPGTRLTVL.

V and J are TRBV19 and TRBJ1-1; D call uncertain. The CDR3 has 13 residues. V dropped 5 bases and J dropped 0 bases, with 7 bases sitting between them. In germline, CDR1 is LNHDA, CDR2 SQIVND (reference sequence). In DNA, the CDR3 is TGTGCCAGTAGTTCAAATTTGAACACTGAAGCTTTCTTT. Translated, it gives CASSSNLNTEAFF.